One and the same sample provided the 3 T cell receptor beta chains below, sequenced in a study of PD-1 blockade in classical Hodgkin lymphoma. The protocol was immunoSEQ multiplex PCR, while the TCRdb copy is restricted to in-frame clones and leaves out a portion. The table records 20,000 to 25,000 clones, roughly 70% of them present only once. Sample time point: cycle 4 day 1 (C4D1), after 6 weeks of nivolumab. Every one of the patients relapsed after autologous stem cell transplantation (brentuximab vedotin exposure was variable). Material: peripheral blood mononuclear cells (PBMCs), obtained before the fourth cycle of nivolumab. These receptors were collected from a human donor with classical Hodgkin lymphoma.

The gene calls are TRBV19 and TRBJ1-1; TRBD1 agrees at 7 bases. With 5 bases clipped from V and 6 bases from J, the junction kept 9 bases outside the gene matches. This CDR3 contains 14 residues. Germline loops: CDR1 LNHDA, CDR2 SQIVND (reference sequence). This CDR3 is CASSAQGPGAEAFF. DNA of the CDR3: TGTGCCAGTAGTGCACAGGGGCCAGGGGCTGAAGCTTTCTTT. The complete variable domain, with remaining parts taken from reference TRBV19 and TRBJ1-1, reads DGGITQSPKYLFRKEGQNVTLSCEQNLNHDAMYWYRQDPGQGLRLIYYSQIVNDFQKGDIAEGYSVSREKKESFPLTVTSAQKNPTAFYLCASSAQGPGAEAFFGQGTRLTVV.

The chain carries TRBV6-4 and TRBJ2-2; the D gene is possibly TRBD2 (6 bases). This CDR3 has 13 amino acids. V lost 0 bases and J lost 7, with 6 bases in between. Germline CDR1 reads MRHNA; CDR2 reads SNTAGT. The CDR3, as DNA: TGTGCCAGCAGTGACTCGACTAGCGGGGAGCTGTTTTTT. Its protein is CASSDSTSGELFF.

The chain couples TRBV18 to TRBJ2-1, with TRBD2 identical over 13 bases. J gave up 9 bases and V 4 bases, and 9 bases lay outside the gene matches. Germline-derived CDR1 and CDR2 are KGHSH and LQKENI. CDR3 length: 16 residues. The CDR3 protein is CASSLERLAGGLEQFF. CDR3 bases: TGTGCCAGCTCACTAGAGAGACTAGCGGGAGGTCTTGAGCAGTTCTTC. The full variable domain, completed using reference TRBV18 and TRBJ2-1, is NAGVMQNPRHLVRRRGQEARLRCSPMKGHSHVYWYRQLPEEGLKFMVYLQKENIIDESGMPKERFSAEFPKEGPSILRIQQVVRGDSAAYFCASSLERLAGGLEQFFGPGTRLTVL.